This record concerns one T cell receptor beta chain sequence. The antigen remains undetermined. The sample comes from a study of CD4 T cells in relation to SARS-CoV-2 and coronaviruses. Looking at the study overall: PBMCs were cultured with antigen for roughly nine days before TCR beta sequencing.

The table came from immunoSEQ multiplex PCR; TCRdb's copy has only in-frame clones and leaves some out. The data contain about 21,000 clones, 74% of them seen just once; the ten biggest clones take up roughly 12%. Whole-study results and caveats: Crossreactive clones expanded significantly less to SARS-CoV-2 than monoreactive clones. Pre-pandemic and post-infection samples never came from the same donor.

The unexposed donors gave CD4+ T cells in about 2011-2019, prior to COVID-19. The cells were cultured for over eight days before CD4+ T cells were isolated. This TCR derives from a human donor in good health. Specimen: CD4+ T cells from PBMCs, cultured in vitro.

This chain's CDR3 is CASSLGLAGSDNSYNEQFF. CDR3 sequence (DNA): TGTGCCAGCAGCCTAGGGCTAGCGGGGTCCGACAACTCCTACAATGAGCAGTTCTTC. This sequence joins TRBV7-6 and TRBJ2-1, with TRBD2 matching over 9 bases. The CDR3 runs to 19 residues. The V gene's germline CDR1 is SGHVS and CDR2 FNYEAQ. Losses at the gene ends were 5 bases for V and 0 bases for J; bases not matched to a gene: 14.